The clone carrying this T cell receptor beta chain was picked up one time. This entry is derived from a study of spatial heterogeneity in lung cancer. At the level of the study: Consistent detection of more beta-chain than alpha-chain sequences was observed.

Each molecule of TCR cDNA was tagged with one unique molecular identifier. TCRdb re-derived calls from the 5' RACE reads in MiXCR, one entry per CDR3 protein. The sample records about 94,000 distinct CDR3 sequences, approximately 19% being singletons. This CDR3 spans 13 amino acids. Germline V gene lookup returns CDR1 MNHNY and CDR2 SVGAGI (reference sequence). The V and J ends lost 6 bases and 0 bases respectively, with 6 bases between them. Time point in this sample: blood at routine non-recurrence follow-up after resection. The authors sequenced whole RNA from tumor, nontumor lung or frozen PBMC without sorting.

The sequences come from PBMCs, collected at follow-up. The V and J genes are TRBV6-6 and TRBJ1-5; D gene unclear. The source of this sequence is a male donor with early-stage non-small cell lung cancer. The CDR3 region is CASRAYSNQPQHF. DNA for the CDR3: TGTGCCAGCAGGGCGTATAGCAATCAGCCCCAGCATTTT.